A single sample gave rise to the 27 T cell receptor beta chains below, sequenced in a study of neurological immune-mediated disorders. A single record per CDR3 protein comes from TCRdb applying MiXCR to the 5' RACE reads. The sample includes some 77,000 distinct CDR3 sequences, approximately 10% of them seen just once. Sequences were obtained from PBMCs. All receptors come from a man in his forties or fifties in good health.

In its sample, this clonotype was seen many times. The chain is built from TRBV2 and TRBJ2-5; D may be TRBD2 (5 bases). V lost 5 bases, J lost 1 base, and 11 bases lay in between. The CDR3 totals 14 residues. Germline CDR1 SNHLY, CDR2 FYNNEI. CDR3 DNA sequence: TGTGCCAGCAGTCTCAGACTAACCCAAGAGACCCAGTACTTC. Residues: CASSLRLTQETQYF.

CDR3 sequence: CASSSGTLAKNIQYF. CDR3 DNA sequence: TGTGCCAGCAGCTCAGGGACATTAGCCAAAAACATTCAGTACTTC. This chain joins TRBV12-3 or TRBV12-4 and TRBJ2-4; maybe TRBD1 (6 bases). The V and J ends lost 6 bases and 0 bases respectively, with 12 bases between them. The CDR3 consists of 15 residues.

This clonotype has ten or more counts. This chain joins TRBV6-5 and TRBJ2-2; D remains ambiguous. This CDR3 has 14 amino acids. Germline lookup yields CDR1 MNHEY and CDR2 SVGAGI. V lost 8 bases and J lost 2, with 12 bases in between. This chain's CDR3 is CASGSFTNTGELFF. As DNA, the CDR3 is TGTGCCAGCGGGTCCTTCACTAACACCGGGGAGCTGTTTTTT.

This clonotype has a count of ten or more. The rearrangement joins TRBV28 to TRBJ2-4; 7 bases line up with TRBD1. V lost 4 bases and J lost 1; bases outside the gene matches: 10. CDR1 is MDHEN, CDR2 SYDVKM, per germline. CDR3 size: 17 residues. In nucleotides, the CDR3 is TGTGCCAGCAGTTCCACCGGGACAGTCGAGGCCAAAAACATTCAGTACTTC. Amino acids: CASSSTGTVEAKNIQYF.

This clonotype was observed at least ten times. CDR3 sequence reads: CASSQVGGFTDTQYF. The CDR3 nucleotides are TGTGCCAGCAGCCAGGTCGGCGGATTCACAGATACGCAGTATTTT. The chain couples TRBV14 to TRBJ2-3; D call uncertain. This CDR3 is 15 amino acids long. Per germline, CDR1 SGHDN and CDR2 FVKESK. With 3 bases removed from V and 2 bases from J, the gap between germline ends came to 12 bases. Looking up the rest from reference TRBV14 and TRBJ2-3 gives the full variable domain: EAGVTQFPSHSVIEKGQTVTLRCDPISGHDNLYWYRRVMGKEIKFLLHFVKESKQDESGMPNNRFLAERTGGTYSTLKVQPAELEDSGVYFCASSQVGGFTDTQYFGPGTRLTVL.

This clonotype was found a few times. This clone may be a read error of a much larger clone one base away. The chain links TRBV6-2 or TRBV6-3 to TRBJ2-1; no reliable D call. Germline-derived CDR1 and CDR2 are MNHEY and SVGEGT. The CDR3 covers 14 residues. The V end was cut by 7 bases, the J end by 4 bases, with 14 bases between. In nucleotides, the CDR3 is TGTGCCAGCACTAACCAGGATCAATACAATGAGCAGTTCTTC. Amino acid sequence: CASTNQDQYNEQFF.

As for this clonotype: This sequence may be a read error, since a much larger clone differs from it by one base. The chain carries TRBV3-1 and TRBJ2-3; 14 bases fit TRBD2. CDR1 is LGHDT, CDR2 YNNKEL, per germline (reference sequence). This CDR3 comprises 16 residues. The CDR3 sequence: CANSLGLAGGSATQYF. In DNA, the CDR3 is TGTGCCAACAGCCTCGGACTAGCGGGAGGTTCAGCTACGCAGTATTTT.

This clonotype was observed many times. V and J are TRBV7-3 and TRBJ2-2; TRBD2 matches 7 bases. J was trimmed by 7 bases and V by 3 bases; bases with no gene match: 11. Germline V gives CDR1 SGHTA, CDR2 FQGTGA. This CDR3 has 16 residues. The CDR3, as DNA: TGTGCCAGCAGCTTCACCCGGGACTATAGGGGCGGGGAGCTGTTTTTT. It encodes CASSFTRDYRGGELFF.

In this sample, this clonotype turned up many times. The chain couples TRBV11-1 to TRBJ1-1, with TRBD1 matching 7 bases. With 4 bases clipped from V and 0 bases from J, the junction kept 8 bases outside the gene matches. This CDR3 has 16 amino acids. The germline gives CDR1 SGHAT, CDR2 FQDESV (reference sequence). The CDR3 region is CASSYQGQPMNTEAFF. CDR3 in DNA: TGTGCCAGCAGCTACCAGGGACAGCCAATGAACACTGAAGCTTTCTTT.

This clonotype was counted a few times. A single base separates this from a much larger clone, so it may be a read error. The chain has TRBV5-1 and TRBJ1-4; D remains ambiguous. Germline V gene data show CDR1 as SGHRS and CDR2 as YFSETQ. The germline V and J ends were trimmed by 0 bases and 7 bases, with 10 bases remaining between them. This CDR3 has 14 residues. In DNA, the CDR3 is TGCGCCAGCAGCTTGGGGCAGGTGGGTGAAAAACTGTTTTTT. It specifies CASSLGQVGEKLFF. The whole variable domain, filled in from reference TRBV5-1 and TRBJ1-4, reads KAGVTQTPRYLIKTRGQQVTLSCSPISGHRSVSWYQQTPGQGLQFLFEYFSETQRNKGNFPGRFSGRQFSNSRSEMNVSTLELGDSALYLCASSLGQVGEKLFFGSGTQLSVL.

This clonotype was detected many times. The chain joins TRBV6-2 or TRBV6-3 to TRBJ2-2, with no clear D. The CDR3 runs to 13 residues. Germline-derived CDR1 and CDR2 are MNHEY and SVGEGT. V dropped 6 bases and J dropped 5 bases, with 10 bases sitting between them. CDR3 DNA sequence: TGTGCCAGCAGCCCTCTTCGAACCGGGGAGCTGTTTTTT. It codes for CASSPLRTGELFF.

In this sample, this clonotype turned up many times. The chain combines TRBV6-6 with TRBJ2-1; 8 bases line up with TRBD1. The CDR3 consists of 15 residues. V was clipped by 6 bases and J by 5 bases; unmatched bases: 9. CDR1 MNHNY and CDR2 SVGAGI come from the germline V gene (reference sequence). CDR3 sequence: CASSFAGQGDNEQFF. CDR3 in DNA: TGTGCCAGCAGCTTCGCCGGACAGGGTGACAATGAGCAGTTCTTC.

This clonotype was seen many times. The rearrangement links TRBV9 to TRBJ2-1, with a tentative D call TRBD1 (6 bases). V gave up 0 bases and J gave up 5 bases, with 9 bases separating them. This CDR3 has 14 amino acids. Germline lookup yields CDR1 SGDLS and CDR2 YYNGEE. CDR3 DNA: TGTGCCAGCAGCGTAGCAGGGGACGACAATGAGCAGTTCTTC. This sequence encodes CASSVAGDDNEQFF.

This clonotype has ten or more counts. The CDR3 DNA sequence: TGTGCCAGCAGCGTGAACTGGGGAGCGGGGTCCTACAATGAGCAGTTCTTC. Translating it yields CASSVNWGAGSYNEQFF. V usage is TRBV9 and J usage is TRBJ2-1; 7 bases fit TRBD2. Germline assignment: CDR1 SGDLS and CDR2 YYNGEE. The CDR3 length is 17 residues. V lost 2 bases to trimming and J lost 1 base; unmatched junction nucleotides: 9.

The chain combines TRBV9 with TRBJ2-7; D is ambiguous. This CDR3 has 15 residues. V was shortened by 3 bases and J by 5 bases, with 18 bases between the two germline ends. Germline V gives CDR1 SGDLS, CDR2 YYNGEE. The CDR3 loop reads CASSAQHSLPHEQYF. The CDR3 nucleotides read TGTGCCAGCAGCGCCCAGCACTCCCTCCCCCACGAGCAGTACTTC. The variable domain in full, completed from reference TRBV9 and TRBJ2-7, reads DSGVTQTPKHLITATGQRVTLRCSPRSGDLSVYWYQQSLDQGLQFLIQYYNGEERAKGNILERFSAQQFPDLHSELNLSSLELGDSALYFCASSAQHSLPHEQYFGPGTRLTVT.

This clonotype occurred many times. CDR3 loop: CASSESPPYEQYF. CDR3 bases: TGTGCCAGCAGTGAATCCCCCCCCTACGAGCAGTACTTC. This chain uses TRBV25-1 with TRBJ2-7; D call uncertain. The V and J ends lost 1 base and 2 bases respectively, with 6 bases between them. This CDR3 is 13 amino acids long. Looked up from germline, CDR1 is MGHDK and CDR2 is SYGVNS.

Ten or more counts support this clonotype. The chain recombines TRBV27 with TRBJ2-3; D is uncertain. This CDR3 has 14 amino acids. The ends were cut back, 6 bases at V and 2 bases at J, with 12 bases in the middle. Germline loops: CDR1 MNHEY, CDR2 SMNVEV (reference sequence). CDR3 sequence: CASSLTRNTDTQYF. CDR3 in DNA: TGTGCCAGCAGCCTAACCCGGAACACAGATACGCAGTATTTT.

This clonotype occurred many times. The V call is TRBV10-3, the J call TRBJ2-2; tentatively, D is TRBD2 (5 bases). Germline V gives CDR1 ENHRY, CDR2 SYGVKD. CDR3 length equals 13 residues. V was shortened by 2 bases and J by 4 bases, with 5 bases between the two germline ends. CDR3 bases: TGTGCCATCAGTGAGGGGAGCACCGGGGAGCTGTTTTTT. It yields the protein CAISEGSTGELFF.

This clonotype was observed many times. The rearrangement joins TRBV12-3 or TRBV12-4 to TRBJ1-2; no reliable D call. The CDR3 contains 14 residues. The germline V and J ends were trimmed by 3 bases and 5 bases, with 13 bases remaining between them. In DNA, the CDR3 is TGTGCCAGCAGTTTTGTTGGCGAAGGGTATGGCTACACCTTC. As protein: CASSFVGEGYGYTF.

This clonotype was recorded at least ten times. This rearrangement joins TRBV5-1 to TRBJ2-2; no clear D gene. The CDR3 sequence is 15 residues long. Germline CDR1 and CDR2: SGHRS and YFSETQ. Trimming stripped 4 bases from V and 3 bases from J, with 13 bases between. CDR3 amino acids: CASSTGGSHTGELFF. The CDR3, as DNA: TGCGCCAGCAGCACCGGCGGCAGTCACACCGGGGAGCTGTTTTTT.

At least ten counts were recorded for this clonotype. The chain uses TRBV9 and TRBJ2-2; the D gene could be TRBD1 or TRBD2 (5 bases each). Trimming cost V 1 base and J 0 bases, with 13 bases left between them. This CDR3 is 17 amino acids long. The germline CDR1 and CDR2 sequences are SGDLS and YYNGEE. The CDR3 protein is CASSVRGARTNTGELFF. For the CDR3, the DNA is TGTGCCAGCAGCGTAAGAGGGGCGAGGACGAACACCGGGGAGCTGTTTTTT.

This clonotype was seen many times. The genes are TRBV5-1 and TRBJ2-7, with D possibly being TRBD2 (7 bases). CDR1 and CDR2 from the germline V gene are SGHRS and YFSETQ. V was shortened by 0 bases and J by 0 bases, with 16 bases between the two germline ends. This CDR3 is built from 17 residues. In nucleotides, the CDR3 is TGCGCCAGCAGCTTGGGGGAGGGGGGGTTCATCTCCTACGAGCAGTACTTC. Its protein product is CASSLGEGGFISYEQYF.

This clonotype has at least ten counts. The CDR3 spells CSILTGGVGELFF. CDR3 nucleotide sequence: TGCAGCATTCTGACAGGGGGAGTCGGGGAGCTGTTTTTT. V and J are TRBV29-1 and TRBJ2-2; 9 bases fit TRBD1. In germline, CDR1 is SQVTM, CDR2 ANQGSEA. The CDR3 is 13 amino acids. The V segment lost 8 bases and the J segment 7 bases; nucleotides outside the gene matches: 8.

The table lists this clonotype with many counts. The V and J genes are TRBV2 and TRBJ2-7; possibly TRBD2 for D (6 bases). CDR1 is SNHLY, CDR2 FYNNEI, per germline. This CDR3 has 14 amino acids. V lost 5 bases and J lost 0, with 11 bases in between. CDR3 loop: CASSRGIGSYEQYF. CDR3 coding DNA: TGTGCCAGCAGTCGGGGGATAGGCTCCTACGAGCAGTACTTC.

Many counts were recorded for this clonotype. Since a much larger clone is just one base distant, this may be a read error. CDR3 protein: CVSSPRWETQYF. CDR3 bases: TGTGTCAGCAGCCCCCGGTGGGAGACCCAGTACTTC. The V gene is TRBV7-9, the J gene TRBJ2-5; D not certain. The CDR3 totals 12 residues. Germline V gene data show CDR1 as SEHNR and CDR2 as FQNEAQ (reference sequence).

This clonotype was detected many times. The CDR3 bases are TGTGCCACCAGCAGAGATCTCGTGGGGCGGAACACAGATACGCAGTATTTT. Amino acid sequence: CATSRDLVGRNTDTQYF. The chain couples TRBV15 to TRBJ2-3; D may be TRBD1 (5 bases). There are 17 residues in the CDR3. Germline V gives CDR1 LNHNV, CDR2 YYDKDF (reference sequence). V lost 0 bases and J 2 bases, leaving 15 bases between the germline ends.

The table lists this clonotype with many counts. J is TRBJ1-1 and V is TRBV5-1; TRBD1 matches at 7 bases. J lost 1 base, V lost 2 bases, and 8 bases had no gene match. The CDR3 has 16 amino acids. Germline V gene data show CDR1 as SGHRS and CDR2 as YFSETQ. This CDR3 reads CASSLLRAGGNTEAFF. The CDR3 coding sequence is TGCGCCAGCAGCTTATTACGGGCAGGGGGGAACACTGAAGCTTTCTTT.